This entry concerns a single T cell receptor beta chain. Antigen specificity is unknown. The record originates from a study of OX40 agonist ivuxolimab in advanced cancers. Overall study context: Every 2 weeks, patients got intravenous ivuxolimab at one of six dose levels (0.01-10 mg/kg). Three patients got partial responses; one had hepatocellular carcinoma and two had cutaneous melanoma.

TCRdb's table, derived via immunoSEQ multiplex PCR, lists solely in-frame clones and lacks some. The sample holds approximately 31,000 clones; roughly 90% are singletons and the top ten take approximately 50%. Study-wide results and limits: In the 0.1 to 3.0 mg/kg range, CD4+ and CD8+ blood T cells had expanded clonally by week 6.

The clonotype originates from an adult with an advanced solid tumor such as melanoma, head and neck, liver or kidney cancer. Sequencing used CD4+ or CD8+ T cells sorted from blood, obtained in a trial of the OX40 agonist ivuxolimab.

The CDR3 bases are TGTGCCTGGAGTGGGGTGAACACTGAAGCTTTCTTT. It translates to CAWSGVNTEAFF. J is TRBJ1-1 and V is TRBV30; D is unclear. Germline assignment: CDR1 GTSNPN and CDR2 SVGIG (reference sequence). CDR3 length equals 12 residues. Trimming took 1 base from V and 0 from J, leaving 3 bases between them.